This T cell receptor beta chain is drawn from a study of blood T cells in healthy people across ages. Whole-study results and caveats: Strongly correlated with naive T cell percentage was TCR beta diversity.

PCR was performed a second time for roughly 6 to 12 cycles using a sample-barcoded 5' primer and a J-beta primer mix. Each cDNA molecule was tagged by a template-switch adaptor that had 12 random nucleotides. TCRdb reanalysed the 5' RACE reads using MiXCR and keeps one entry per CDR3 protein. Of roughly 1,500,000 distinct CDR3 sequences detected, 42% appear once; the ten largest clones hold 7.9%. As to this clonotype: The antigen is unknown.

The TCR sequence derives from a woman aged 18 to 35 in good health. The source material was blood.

DNA of the CDR3: TGTGCCAGCAGCGTAGACGCAGGGTCTTACAATGAGCAGTTCTTC. Encoded protein: CASSVDAGSYNEQFF. The chain carries TRBV9 and TRBJ2-1; D might be TRBD1 (5 bases). The germline gives CDR1 SGDLS, CDR2 YYNGEE. The CDR3 sequence is 15 residues long. V was cut by 0 bases and J by 4 bases, with 11 bases left in between.